The clone carrying this TCR beta chain occurred many times. This entry is derived from a study of T cells in Graves' hyperthyroidism and ophthalmopathy. The patients, who ranged from 18 to 65 in age, presented with newly diagnosed hyperthyroidism lasting under 2 months. Reasons for excluding patients were uncontrolled infection, other autoimmune disease, pregnancy or lactation. The CDR3 totals 13 residues. Trimming took off 5 bases at V and 8 bases at J, with 14 bases between the two ends. In germline, CDR1 is SGHAT, CDR2 FQDESV (reference sequence). Amplified TCR beta CDR3 regions came from RNA transcripts. The HTBI primer set drove a first-round RT-PCR of the TCR CDR3. Via MiXCR, TCRdb re-called the multiplex PCR reads, giving one row per CDR3 protein. The sample has around 700,000 distinct CDR3 sequences; 18% are singletons.

Sequences were obtained from blood. V gene TRBV11-1 combines with J gene TRBJ2-3; D assignment may be TRBD1 or TRBD2 (5 bases each). The sequence derives from a woman aged 45 to 65 with Graves' hyperthyroidism that later progressed to Graves' ophthalmopathy. The CDR3 here is CASSPPGPSTQYF. For the CDR3, the DNA is TGTGCCAGCAGCCCCCCGGGACCCAGTACGCAGTATTTT.